This TCR beta chain was documented in a study of OX40 agonist ivuxolimab in advanced cancers. Comments on this clone: Its antigen is still unknown.

Measured with immunoSEQ multiplex PCR; TCRdb has only the in-frame clones, and not every one. The sample carries about 68,000 clones, roughly 80% recorded once. Regarding the study as a whole: Relative to CD4+, CD8+ T cells held more expanded clones on average.

The junction had 11 bases not matched to a gene; V was cut back by 3 bases and J by 2 bases. The V gene's germline CDR1 is SGHRS and CDR2 YFSETQ. The CDR3 is made up of 18 amino acids. The material was CD4+ or CD8+ T cells sorted from blood, obtained in a trial of the OX40 agonist ivuxolimab. The rearrangement joins TRBV5-1 to TRBJ2-1, with 10 bases that match TRBD2. The origin of this receptor is an adult with an advanced solid tumor such as melanoma, head and neck, liver or kidney cancer. CDR3 loop: CASSSFMIAGGPYNEQFF. The CDR3 bases are TGCGCCAGCAGCTCCTTCATGATAGCGGGGGGCCCCTACAATGAGCAGTTCTTC.